This T cell receptor beta chain was identified during a study of pediatric ulcerative colitis. Only in-frame clones appear in the TCRdb table, and some are missing; sequencing was by immunoSEQ multiplex PCR. The sample contains 40,000 to 60,000 clones, 78% of which appear only once. As to this clone: Its antigen remains unidentified.

The CDR3 runs 15 residues. Per the germline V gene, CDR1 is SGDLS and CDR2 is YYNGEE. The germline V and J ends were trimmed by 4 bases and 1 base, with 14 bases remaining between them. One to two pinch biopsies were taken from the rectum during colonoscopy. Study observations and caveats: Compared with controls, ulcerative colitis showed greater blood-rectum clone sharing. No controls had the two rectal clonotypes shared by ulcerative colitis patients.

The TCR originated in a girl aged 5-17 years with moderate ulcerative colitis. The sequencing sample was made of gut tissue. J is TRBJ1-1 and V is TRBV9; tentatively, D is TRBD1 (5 bases). CDR3 protein: CASSPLAGRNTEAFF. CDR3 DNA sequence: TGTGCCAGCAGCCCGTTAGCAGGGCGGAACACTGAAGCTTTCTTT.